The present entry profiles one TCR beta chain with its context. The source of the sample is a study of blood T cell repertoires in COVID-19. At the level of the study: In each case, the material was cDNA or gDNA derived from T cells, B-cell-depleted T cells, or PBMCs.

Donors were grouped by their self-reported clinical history. Sequenced by immunoSEQ multiplex PCR; TCRdb stores in-frame clones only, minus some. The sample carries roughly 430,000 clones, 70% to 90% recorded once. Sequenced sample: PBMCs or T cells enriched from blood (not recorded which). This TCR derives from a woman aged 40 to 55 with acute COVID-19.

This CDR3 is CASGGHNEKLFF. In DNA, the CDR3 is TGTGCCAGCGGTGGCCACAACGAAAAACTGTTTTTT. The rearrangement links TRBV2 to TRBJ1-4; unclear D gene. The V end lost 8 bases, the J end lost 8 bases, and 12 bases lay between the germline ends. In germline, CDR1 is SNHLY, CDR2 FYNNEI. The CDR3 extends over 12 amino acids. Full variable domain (missing parts from reference TRBV2 and TRBJ1-4): EPEVTQTPSHQVTQMGQEVILRCVPISNHLYFYWYRQILGQKVEFLVSFYNNEISEKSEIFDDQFSVERPDGSNFTLKIRSTKLEDSAMYFCASGGHNEKLFFGSGTQLSVL.